This T cell receptor beta chain was captured by sequencing in a study of Ad26.COV2.S vaccination and SARS-CoV-2 variants. Indicated treatment: around 19 received Ad26.COV2.S at low or high dose, single or two shots; 5 received placebo; per-sample allocation not given. Vaccine and placebo recipients were sampled on day 63 after the first injection. General study findings and limits: Similar non-spike TCR breadth was observed in recipients of vaccine and of placebo. Vaccine recipients showed a spike-specific TCR breadth that was higher than in placebo recipients.

As regards this clone: What it binds is unknown.

Only in-frame clones appear in the TCRdb table, and some are missing; sequencing was by immunoSEQ multiplex PCR. The table shows about 390,000 clones, with roughly nine tenths occurring only once. Sequencing was performed on peripheral blood, taken in a trial of Ad26.COV2.S vaccine versus placebo. The receptor's source is a person between 18 and 65 years old who received the Ad26.COV2.S COVID-19 vaccine or a placebo.

The CDR3 nucleotides are TGTGCCAGCAGCTTCGACAGGGGGAGCGGAAACACCATATATTTT. Translating it yields CASSFDRGSGNTIYF. The rearrangement uses TRBV5-4 and TRBJ1-3, with 9 bases lining up with TRBD1. The CDR3 totals 15 residues. The junction had 4 bases not matched to a gene; V was cut back by 2 bases and J by 4 bases. The germline V gene has CDR1 SGHNT and CDR2 YYREEE (reference sequence).